Following are 8 T cell receptor beta chains from one sample sequenced in a study of cytomegalovirus exposure and HLA in healthy donors. The PCR contained 60 Vbeta and 13 Jbeta primers. Profiling relied on immunoSEQ multiplex PCR, and the TCRdb table lists in-frame clones only, not all of them. Found here are about 97,000 clones, 65% to 80% of them singletons; the top ten hold about 1.9%. The sample taken for sequencing was PBMCs. These TCRs come from a woman between 40 and 55 years old in good health and CMV-seronegative.

The rearrangement uses TRBV7-9 and TRBJ2-4; D perhaps matches TRBD1 (5 bases). Germline V gene lookup returns CDR1 SEHNR and CDR2 FQNEAQ (reference sequence). Trimming shortened V by 1 base and J by 8 bases, and 12 bases separated the two germline ends. This CDR3 has 14 amino acids. CDR3 in DNA: TGTGCCAGCAGCTTAGGGACACAGGTGGACATTCAGTACTTC. Translated: CASSLGTQVDIQYF.

The rearrangement uses TRBV18 and TRBJ1-2; 7 bases agree with TRBD1. CDR1 is KGHSH, CDR2 LQKENI, per germline. J gave up 5 bases and V 6 bases, and 9 bases lay outside the gene matches. The CDR3 consists of 14 residues. The CDR3 sequence is CASSPGQERYGYTF. Written as DNA, the CDR3 is TGTGCCAGCTCCCCAGGACAGGAGAGGTATGGCTACACCTTC.

The rearrangement links TRBV29-1 to TRBJ2-5; tentative D call: TRBD1 (6 bases). Germline V gene lookup returns CDR1 SQVTM and CDR2 ANQGSEA. V was clipped by 6 bases and J by 3 bases, with 14 bases between them. The length of the CDR3 is 13 residues. CDR3 region: CSVRLTGKETQYF. CDR3 in DNA: TGCAGCGTCAGATTGACAGGCAAAGAGACCCAGTACTTC. The whole variable domain, filled in from reference TRBV29-1 and TRBJ2-5, reads SAVISQKPSRDICQRGTSLTIQCQVDSQVTMMFWYRQQPGQSLTLIATANQGSEATYESGFVIDKFPISRPNLTFSTLTVSNMSPEDSSIYLCSVRLTGKETQYFGPGTRLLVL.

Comment on this clone: Mismatch with germline at one junction end may stem from a read error. The same CDR3 can be traced to other DNA sequences in this sample. This chain uses TRBV7-2 with TRBJ1-6; D uncertain. Looked up from germline, CDR1 is SGHTA and CDR2 is FQGNSA. This CDR3 is built from 15 residues. CDR3 region: CASSLVTVQNSPLHF. CDR3 bases: TGTGCCAGCAGCTTAGTAACGGTGCAAAATTCCCCCCTCCACTTT.

The chain is built from TRBV7-9 and TRBJ1-6, with unresolved D. The V gene lost 3 bases and the J gene lost 8 bases, with 11 bases spanning the gap. The CDR3 runs to 14 residues. CDR1 is SEHNR and CDR2 is FQNEAQ in the germline V gene (reference sequence). CDR3 residues: CASSFQDSDSPLHF. The CDR3 DNA reads TGTGCCAGCAGCTTTCAGGATTCCGATTCACCCCTCCACTTT.

The V and J genes are TRBV7-9 and TRBJ2-2; TRBD1 aligns across 7 bases. The CDR3 runs to 13 residues. CDR1 SEHNR and CDR2 FQNEAQ come from the germline V gene (reference sequence). V lost 4 bases and J lost 6; bases outside the gene matches: 2. CDR3 region: CASSSQGAGELFF. In DNA form, the CDR3 reads TGTGCCAGCAGCTCTCAGGGGGCCGGGGAGCTGTTTTTT.

This clone appeared once. The V call is TRBV9, the J call TRBJ2-3, with 11 nucleotides matching TRBD2. Looked up from germline, CDR1 is SGDLS and CDR2 is YYNGEE. The CDR3 runs to 15 residues. Trimming at V came to 3 bases and at J to 6 bases, leaving 6 bases not matched to a gene. Here the CDR3 DNA reads TGTGCCAGCAGCGCATTAGCGGGGGGGCGGGATACGCAGTATTTT. Encoded protein: CASSALAGGRDTQYF.

This clone was counted once. This chain uses TRBV30 with TRBJ1-5; 7 bases are a match to TRBD1. V lost 5 bases and J lost 1; bases outside the gene matches: 5. The V gene's germline CDR1 is GTSNPN and CDR2 SVGIG (reference sequence). This CDR3 region has 14 residues. The chain's CDR3 is CAWQGEGSNQPQHF. CDR3 bases: TGTGCCTGGCAGGGGGAAGGGAGCAATCAGCCCCAGCATTTT. Full variable domain (outside the CDR3, taken from reference TRBV30 and TRBJ1-5): SQTIHQWPATLVQPVGSPLSLECTVEGTSNPNLYWYRQAAGRGLQLLFYSVGIGQISSEVPQNLSASRPQDRQFILSSKKLLLSDSGFYLCAWQGEGSNQPQHFGDGTRLSIL.